One and the same sample provided the 31 T cell receptor beta chains below, sequenced in a study of cytomegalovirus exposure and HLA in healthy donors. The PCR ran on 60 Vbeta and 13 Jbeta primers. Here immunoSEQ multiplex PCR was the method, and the copy in TCRdb shows in-frame clones only, minus some. The data hold 100,000 to 120,000 clones, with 60% to 85% observed a single time. Sequences were obtained from PBMCs. The receptor set was obtained from a woman between 35 and 50 years old in good health and CMV-seropositive.

This clone has more than one count but fewer than ten. V usage is TRBV11-3 and J usage is TRBJ1-1; TRBD1 aligns across 9 bases. Germline-derived CDR1 and CDR2 are SGHNT and YENEEA. The CDR3 is made up of 16 amino acids. The J segment lost 4 bases and the V segment lost 5 bases, leaving 11 bases of the junction unmatched. The DNA of the CDR3 is TGTGCCAGCAGCCCACGACCGGGACAGGGCTCCACTGAAGCTTTCTTT. Its translation: CASSPRPGQGSTEAFF.

This chain's CDR3 is CASSLGLGLLMNTEAFF. DNA for the CDR3: TGCGCCAGCAGCCTTGGGTTGGGCTTACTGATGAACACTGAAGCTTTCTTT. The genes are TRBV4-1 and TRBJ1-1; D is undetermined. The CDR3 has 17 residues. The germline V and J ends were trimmed by 4 bases and 0 bases, with 18 bases remaining between them. From germline, CDR1 is MGHRA and CDR2 YSYEKL.

This chain joins TRBV6-5 and TRBJ2-3, with TRBD1 as a possible D gene (5 bases). V lost 6 bases and J 1 base, leaving 8 bases between the germline ends. Per the germline V gene, CDR1 is MNHEY and CDR2 is SVGAGI. There are 13 residues in the CDR3. DNA for the CDR3: TGTGCCAGCAGAATGACAGGCACAGATACGCAGTATTTT. Translated: CASRMTGTDTQYF.

The chain uses TRBV7-9 and TRBJ1-5; 9 bases align to TRBD1. CDR1 and CDR2 from the germline V gene are SEHNR and FQNEAQ (reference sequence). The CDR3 sequence is 15 residues long. Trimming took 5 bases from V and 1 from J; bases not matched to a gene: 3. CDR3 in amino acids: CASSQGTGSNQPQHF. CDR3 DNA: TGTGCCAGCAGCCAAGGGACAGGGAGCAATCAGCCCCAGCATTTT. The whole variable domain, remainder taken from reference TRBV7-9 and TRBJ1-5, is DTGVSQNPRHKITKRGQNVTFRCDPISEHNRLYWYRQTLGQGPEFLTYFQNEAQLEKSRLLSDRFSAERPKGSFSTLEIQRTEQGDSAMYLCASSQGTGSNQPQHFGDGTRLSIL.

The chain is built from TRBV5-1 and TRBJ2-2; D uncertain. V lost 0 bases to trimming and J lost 6 bases, with 9 bases between them. The CDR3 length is 14 residues. Germline CDR1 reads SGHRS; CDR2 reads YFSETQ. The CDR3 DNA is TGCGCCAGCAGCTTGGTAGAGCATCCCGGGGAGCTGTTTTTT. As protein: CASSLVEHPGELFF. Using reference TRBV5-1 and TRBJ2-2 for the parts outside the CDR3, the full variable domain is KAGVTQTPRYLIKTRGQQVTLSCSPISGHRSVSWYQQTPGQGLQFLFEYFSETQRNKGNFPGRFSGRQFSNSRSEMNVSTLELGDSALYLCASSLVEHPGELFFGEGSRLTVL.

The genes are TRBV27 and TRBJ2-7; TRBD1 matches 8 bases. Looked up from germline, CDR1 is MNHEY and CDR2 is SMNVEV (reference sequence). Trimming removed 8 bases from V and 2 bases from J; junction bases left unmatched: 5. The CDR3 spans 13 residues. The CDR3 loop reads CASGRQGPYEQYF. The CDR3 DNA follows: TGTGCCAGCGGAAGACAGGGGCCCTACGAGCAGTACTTC.

This clone has only one observation. V and J are TRBV28 and TRBJ1-2; D unclear. Germline V gene data show CDR1 as MDHEN and CDR2 as SYDVKM. The CDR3 is 13 amino acids. The V and J ends lost 10 bases and 2 bases respectively, with 14 bases between them. The CDR3 region is CATTPQANYGYTF. CDR3 bases: TGTGCCACCACCCCTCAGGCAAACTATGGCTACACCTTC.

Worth noting for this clone: One junction end disagrees with the germline gene, perhaps due to a read error. The chain couples TRBV10-1 to TRBJ2-1, with D perhaps TRBD2 (6 bases). Germline CDR1 and CDR2: WNHNN and SYGVQD (reference sequence). The CDR3 runs 17 residues. CDR3 DNA sequence: TGCGCCAGCAGTGATTCTCGCGGTTTAGCGGTGTACAGTGAGCAGTTCTTC. Protein sequence: CASSDSRGLAVYSEQFF.

The chain recombines TRBV5-1 with TRBJ2-2; 7 bases agree with TRBD2. Per the germline V gene, CDR1 is SGHRS and CDR2 is YFSETQ. Losses at the gene ends were 4 bases for V and 0 bases for J; bases not matched to a gene: 12. The CDR3 loop spans 18 amino acids. The CDR3: CASSSGMFGSSNTGELFF. The CDR3 DNA follows: TGCGCCAGCAGCAGCGGGATGTTCGGGAGCTCGAACACCGGGGAGCTGTTTTTT.

The chain couples TRBV6-5 to TRBJ2-7; 11 positions match TRBD1. After removal of 2 bases from V and 2 bases from J, the junction contained 2 bases not matched to a gene. Germline V gene sequence: CDR1 MNHEY, CDR2 SVGAGI. The CDR3 has 15 residues. CDR3 bases: TGTGCCAGCAGTTACAGGGGACAGGGGGCCTACGAGCAGTACTTC. Its translation: CASSYRGQGAYEQYF.

The V and J genes are TRBV28 and TRBJ1-3, with 8 bases aligning to TRBD1. This CDR3 comprises 17 residues. CDR1 and CDR2 from the germline V gene are MDHEN and SYDVKM. Unmatched junction bases numbered 9, after V lost 5 bases and J lost 0 bases. The CDR3 nucleotides read TGTGCCAGCAGTCCGTGGGGACAGGCTGGCTCTGGAAACACCATATATTTT. This codes for CASSPWGQAGSGNTIYF. The entire variable domain, with the rest obtained from reference TRBV28 and TRBJ1-3, is as follows: DVKVTQSSRYLVKRTGEKVFLECVQDMDHENMFWYRQDPGLGLRLIYFSYDVKMKEKGDIPEGYSVSREKKERFSLILESASTNQTSMYLCASSPWGQAGSGNTIYFGEGSWLTVV.

J is TRBJ2-2 and V is TRBV5-1, with D hard to call. Germline assignment: CDR1 SGHRS and CDR2 YFSETQ. This CDR3 is 11 amino acids long. V was pared by 5 bases and J by 6 bases, with 5 bases between. The CDR3 DNA follows: TGCGCCAGCAGTGTAGCCGGGGAGCTGTTTTTT. Protein: CASSVAGELFF.

A few counts support this clone. The chain has TRBV7-9 and TRBJ2-1; D is possibly TRBD2 (7 bases). The CDR3 length is 13 residues. Deletions cut 5 bases from V and 11 bases from J, with 16 bases between. Germline V CDR1 and CDR2: SEHNR, FQNEAQ (reference sequence). The chain's CDR3 is CASSIRGGQKQFF. The CDR3, as DNA: TGTGCCAGCAGCATAAGGGGGGGACAAAAGCAGTTCTTC.

The chain couples TRBV11-2 to TRBJ2-7, with D tentatively TRBD1 (6 bases). Trimming pared 2 bases from V and 2 bases from J, leaving 13 bases between. The length of the CDR3 is 15 residues. Germline V gene data show CDR1 as SGHAT and CDR2 as FQNNGV. CDR3 loop: CASSLSPTGTYEQYF. The DNA of the CDR3 is TGTGCCAGCAGCTTATCCCCGACAGGCACCTACGAGCAGTACTTC.

V and J are TRBV29-1 and TRBJ2-3, with a weak D call TRBD1 (6 bases). Germline CDR1 is SQVTM and CDR2 is ANQGSEA. The CDR3 is 13 amino acids. V dropped 4 bases and J dropped 5 bases, with 13 bases sitting between them. CDR3 loop: CSVVVGAGDTQYF. The CDR3 region has the DNA TGCAGCGTTGTTGTGGGGGCCGGAGATACGCAGTATTTT.

The chain uses TRBV5-6 and TRBJ1-1; D possibly corresponds to TRBD1 (6 bases). Germline V gene sequence: CDR1 SGHDT, CDR2 YYEEEE. The V end lost 1 base, the J end lost 2 bases, and 15 bases lay between the germline ends. CDR3 length: 16 amino acids. The CDR3 DNA is TGTGCCAGCAGCTTGTTAGATCAGGGGAAAAACACTGAAGCTTTCTTT. Its translation is CASSLLDQGKNTEAFF.

The V call is TRBV28, the J call TRBJ2-7; 7 bases line up with TRBD1. Trimming at V came to 3 bases and at J to 7 bases, leaving 6 bases not matched to a gene. The CDR3 is 13 residues long. Germline assignment: CDR1 MDHEN and CDR2 SYDVKM. The DNA of the CDR3 is TGTGCCAGCAGTTTCTTACCGACAGGGGAGCAGTACTTC. Its protein is CASSFLPTGEQYF.

The CDR3 region has the DNA TGCGCCAGCAACTGGGCAGGGCCCTCCTATAATTCACCCCTCCACTTT. Translation: CASNWAGPSYNSPLHF. V and J are TRBV10-1 and TRBJ1-6; possible D gene TRBD1, 5 bases. This CDR3 comprises 16 residues. Germline-derived CDR1 and CDR2 are WNHNN and SYGVQD (reference sequence). Trimming stripped 7 bases from V and 0 bases from J, with 13 bases between.

The genes are TRBV11-2 and TRBJ1-2, with D unresolved. Germline V gene data show CDR1 as SGHAT and CDR2 as FQNNGV. The V and J ends lost 0 bases and 1 base respectively, with 6 bases between them. The CDR3 length is 14 residues. Written as DNA, the CDR3 is TGTGCCAGCAGCTTAGATCCCGGTAACTATGGCTACACCTTC. Translating it yields CASSLDPGNYGYTF.

This sequence joins TRBV6-5 and TRBJ1-3, with D perhaps matching TRBD1 (5 bases). Trimming took 0 bases from V and 1 from J, leaving 7 bases between them. Germline values: CDR1 MNHEY, CDR2 SVGAGI. The CDR3 extends over 15 amino acids. DNA of the CDR3: TGTGCCAGCAGTTACTCGCAGGGATCTGGAAACACCATATATTTT. Protein: CASSYSQGSGNTIYF.

V is TRBV5-5 and J is TRBJ1-2, with 7 bases lining up with TRBD1. The CDR3 spans 15 residues. CDR1 and CDR2 from the germline V gene are SGHKS and YYEKEE (reference sequence). The ends lost 3 bases at V and 5 bases at J; junction bases unmatched: 10. DNA for the CDR3: TGTGCCAGCAGCTCCCAACAGGGGCGGGGTTATGGCTACACCTTC. Protein product: CASSSQQGRGYGYTF.

The chain employs TRBV7-8 and TRBJ2-7; 7 bases are shared with TRBD2. Unmatched junction bases numbered 13, after V lost 8 bases and J lost 3 bases. CDR3 size: 15 residues. Germline-derived CDR1 and CDR2 are SGHVS and FQNEAQ. CDR3 loop: CASGAGRAGSYEQYF. CDR3 DNA sequence: TGTGCCAGCGGCGCCGGTAGAGCGGGGAGCTACGAGCAGTACTTC.

The chain has TRBV5-6 and TRBJ2-5; D ambiguous. In germline, CDR1 is SGHDT, CDR2 YYEEEE. Trimming stripped 2 bases from V and 6 bases from J, with 5 bases between. The CDR3 length is 11 residues. The CDR3 sequence is CASSLLKTQYF. In nucleotides, the CDR3 is TGTGCCAGCAGCTTATTAAAGACCCAGTACTTC.

The chain links TRBV27 to TRBJ2-5; 7 bases match TRBD1. V shed 6 bases, J shed 4 bases, and the junction held 2 bases outside the gene matches. This CDR3 region has 12 residues. The germline V gene encodes CDR1 MNHEY and CDR2 SMNVEV (reference sequence). The CDR3 DNA sequence: TGTGCCAGCAGGGACAGGCGAGAGACCCAGTACTTC. Protein sequence: CASRDRRETQYF.

The chain combines TRBV7-2 with TRBJ2-7; 9 bases map to TRBD1. The germline V gene encodes CDR1 SGHTA and CDR2 FQGNSA. V trimming: 5 bases; J trimming: 2 bases; junction bases outside the gene matches: 10. The CDR3 consists of 16 residues. CDR3 nucleotides: TGTGCCAGCAGCCCTTCGACAGGGGGTAACCCCTACGAGCAGTACTTC. Translation gives CASSPSTGGNPYEQYF.

The chain links TRBV6-6 to TRBJ1-5; D remains unclear. Germline CDR1 MNHNY, CDR2 SVGAGI (reference sequence). CDR3 size: 14 residues. Trimming removed 0 bases from V and 3 bases from J, with 6 bases in between. The CDR3 loop is CASSYSFLNQPQHF. The CDR3 coding sequence is TGTGCCAGCAGTTACTCGTTTCTCAATCAGCCCCAGCATTTT.

This chain connects TRBV19 to TRBJ2-1, with TRBD2 identical over 9 bases. The CDR3 is 14 residues long. Germline V gives CDR1 LNHDA, CDR2 SQIVND (reference sequence). J gave up 8 bases and V 7 bases, and 9 bases lay outside the gene matches. The CDR3 region is CASKMGLASHEQFF. The CDR3 bases are TGTGCCAGTAAGATGGGACTAGCCTCCCATGAGCAGTTCTTC. The full variable domain, completed using reference TRBV19 and TRBJ2-1, is DGGITQSPKYLFRKEGQNVTLSCEQNLNHDAMYWYRQDPGQGLRLIYYSQIVNDFQKGDIAEGYSVSREKKESFPLTVTSAQKNPTAFYLCASKMGLASHEQFFGPGTRLTVL.

V gene TRBV10-3 combines with J gene TRBJ2-7; TRBD1 agrees at 7 bases. This CDR3 is built from 13 residues. Per the germline V gene, CDR1 is ENHRY and CDR2 is SYGVKD. The ends lost 7 bases at V and 5 bases at J; junction bases unmatched: 8. The CDR3 sequence: CAINYDRDDEQYF. The CDR3 DNA follows: TGTGCCATCAATTACGACAGGGACGACGAGCAGTACTTC.

This chain links TRBV7-2 with TRBJ1-6; 7 bases map to TRBD1. V lost 5 bases and J lost 2; bases outside the gene matches: 3. Looked up from germline, CDR1 is SGHTA and CDR2 is FQGNSA. The CDR3 contains 15 residues. DNA of the CDR3: TGTGCCAGCAGCCAAGGGACAGCCTATAATTCACCCCTCCACTTT. As protein: CASSQGTAYNSPLHF.

This clone was recorded once. V is TRBV10-3 and J is TRBJ1-2, with unresolved D. CDR1 and CDR2 from the germline V gene are ENHRY and SYGVKD. V dropped 3 bases and J dropped 7 bases, with 18 bases sitting between them. The CDR3 extends over 15 amino acids. CDR3 bases: TGTGCCATCAGTGAACGAACCGGCGGGCTGGGTGGCTACACCTTC. It specifies CAISERTGGLGGYTF.

In this sample, this clone turned up a few times. V gene TRBV7-9 combines with J gene TRBJ2-3; D remains unclear. V lost 4 bases and J lost 15, with 17 bases in between. The CDR3 extends over 12 amino acids. Germline CDR1 SEHNR, CDR2 FQNEAQ (reference sequence). Here the CDR3 reads CASSSLPTQVYF. CDR3 DNA: TGTGCCAGCAGCTCACTCCCCACCCAGGTCTATTTT.